This TCR beta chain is drawn from a study of PD-1 blockade in classical Hodgkin lymphoma. In the study overall: On a schedule of every 2 weeks, patients received nivolumab 3 mg/kg intravenously.

In every patient, relapse followed autologous stem cell transplantation, while exposure to brentuximab vedotin differed. Complete response, partial response or progressive disease was recorded as best response. Clones were read by immunoSEQ multiplex PCR, and TCRdb kept only the in-frame ones, dropping some. The sample lists tens of thousands of clones; under 95% were seen once. To note about this clone: The antigen remains unidentified.

Notes on the study in general: Newly diagnosed patients were reported to start with lower TCR diversity than healthy donors. Whereas CD4+ TCR diversity had risen significantly by C4D1, CD8+ TCR diversity had not.

This CDR3 is 18 amino acids long. Germline V gene data show CDR1 as ENHRY and CDR2 as SYGVKD. The ends lost 6 bases at V and 10 bases at J; junction bases unmatched: 23. The sequenced sample was peripheral blood mononuclear cells (PBMCs), obtained at baseline. This sequence originates from a human donor with classical Hodgkin lymphoma. V and J are TRBV10-3 and TRBJ2-1, with 8 bases identical to TRBD1. The CDR3 sequence is CAIRSDRGGGGTGGEQFF. The CDR3 nucleotides are TGTGCCATCAGATCCGACAGGGGTGGGGGAGGTACCGGTGGGGAGCAGTTCTTC.